The 10 T cell receptor beta chains below come from one sample, sequenced in a study of blood T cell repertoires in COVID-19. Method: immunoSEQ multiplex PCR; TCRdb's copy keeps in-frame clones and lacks some. The sample shows some 200,000 clones, 87% of them seen only once. Sequenced material: peripheral blood. The receptors here all came from a woman in her late teens or twenties who had recovered from COVID-19.

The CDR3 DNA follows: TGTGCCAGCAGCCACAACTGGAGGGACTCACAAGAGACCCAGTACTTC. Its translation: CASSHNWRDSQETQYF. This chain connects TRBV7-8 to TRBJ2-5; a weak D match, TRBD2 (6 bases). Germline CDR1 SGHVS, CDR2 FQNEAQ. V was trimmed by 5 bases and J by 2 bases, leaving 18 bases between them. The CDR3 is 16 amino acids.

This clone was picked up a small number of times. The rearrangement links TRBV19 to TRBJ1-5; no definite D call. There are 16 residues in the CDR3. V was trimmed by 3 bases and J by 5 bases, leaving 17 bases between them. The germline gives CDR1 LNHDA, CDR2 SQIVND (reference sequence). CDR3 bases: TGTGCCAGTAGTATCGATGTAATCTATCCCCATCAGCCCCAGCATTTT. As protein: CASSIDVIYPHQPQHF. Using reference TRBV19 and TRBJ1-5 for the parts outside the CDR3, the full variable domain is DGGITQSPKYLFRKEGQNVTLSCEQNLNHDAMYWYRQDPGQGLRLIYYSQIVNDFQKGDIAEGYSVSREKKESFPLTVTSAQKNPTAFYLCASSIDVIYPHQPQHFGDGTRLSIL.

This sequence joins TRBV15 and TRBJ1-1, with D uncertain. Trimming pared 1 base from V and 1 base from J, leaving 10 bases between. The V gene's germline CDR1 is LNHNV and CDR2 YYDKDF (reference sequence). This CDR3 spans 15 amino acids. CDR3 residues: CATSRAGTENTEAFF. CDR3 nucleotides: TGTGCCACCAGCAGAGCCGGTACTGAGAACACTGAAGCTTTCTTT.

The gene calls are TRBV4-2 and TRBJ2-2; 8 nucleotides agree with TRBD1. The V gene end was trimmed by 3 bases and the J gene end by 3 bases; junction bases not matched to a gene: 6. Germline V gives CDR1 LGHNA, CDR2 YNFKEQ. The CDR3 totals 16 residues. CDR3 nucleotides: TGTGCCAGCAGCCAGGCCAGGACAGGGTACACCGGGGAGCTGTTTTTT. Its translation is CASSQARTGYTGELFF.

The chain recombines TRBV12-3 or TRBV12-4 with TRBJ1-2; 10 nucleotides align to TRBD1. The CDR3 is made up of 13 amino acids. Trimming at V came to 6 bases and at J to 7 bases, leaving 5 bases not matched to a gene. CDR3 protein: CASRETGGGGYTF. The CDR3 DNA sequence: TGTGCCAGCAGGGAGACAGGGGGCGGTGGCTACACCTTC.

The V gene is TRBV27, the J gene TRBJ2-7, with 7 bases lining up with TRBD1. This CDR3 comprises 14 residues. Losses at the gene ends were 7 bases for V and 0 bases for J; bases not matched to a gene: 6. Germline values: CDR1 MNHEY, CDR2 SMNVEV (reference sequence). The CDR3 loop reads CASNTDRHSYEQYF. DNA of the CDR3: TGTGCCAGCAACACGGACAGGCACTCCTACGAGCAGTACTTC.

The V call is TRBV3-1 (or the pseudogene TRBV3-2), the J call TRBJ1-1, with TRBD1 as a possible D gene (5 bases). Germline CDR1 reads LGHDT; CDR2 reads YNNKEL (reference sequence). This CDR3 is built from 15 residues. Trimming removed 7 bases at V and 1 base at J, with 16 bases between. The CDR3 loop reads CASISEGRGNTEAFF. The CDR3 coding sequence is TGTGCCAGCATCTCAGAGGGGAGGGGGAACACTGAAGCTTTCTTT.

The chain joins TRBV7-9 to TRBJ2-1; 8 positions match TRBD2. The CDR3 is 15 amino acids. Germline loops: CDR1 SEHNR, CDR2 FQNEAQ (reference sequence). J lost 4 bases, V lost 5 bases, and 7 bases had no gene match. CDR3 residues: CASSPRRGAYNEQFF. CDR3 nucleotides: TGTGCCAGCAGCCCCAGGCGGGGGGCTTACAATGAGCAGTTCTTC.

The chain couples TRBV27 to TRBJ1-6, with 9 positions matching TRBD1. The germline V gene encodes CDR1 MNHEY and CDR2 SMNVEV (reference sequence). V dropped 6 bases and J dropped 9; count of bases not matched to a gene: 9. This CDR3 has 15 amino acids. The CDR3 spells CASREQGAGGSPLHF. CDR3 nucleotide sequence: TGTGCCAGCAGAGAACAGGGGGCGGGGGGTTCACCCCTCCACTTT.

V gene TRBV29-1 combines with J gene TRBJ2-3; perhaps TRBD2 as D (5 bases). The CDR3 runs to 17 residues. V lost 0 bases to trimming and J lost 2 bases, with 18 bases between them. Germline assignment: CDR1 SQVTM and CDR2 ANQGSEA. This chain's CDR3 is CSVEEWSAEPNTDTQYF. For the CDR3, the DNA is TGCAGCGTTGAAGAGTGGTCAGCGGAGCCAAACACAGATACGCAGTATTTT.